This T cell receptor beta chain was sequenced for a study of blood T cell repertoires in COVID-19. Overall study: PBMCs, B-cell-depleted T cells, or T cells provided the cDNA or gDNA that made up the material.

How the authors handled the data: Amplifying reference gene primers gave estimates of nucleated cell counts. TCRdb keeps only in-frame clones here, not all; method: immunoSEQ multiplex PCR. V and J calls plus clone size are reproduced from that table; the DNA served to infer D and trimming. The sample includes some 170,000 clones, more than 75% of them seen just once. This CDR3 has 15 residues. V lost 2 bases, J lost 1 base, and 7 bases stayed unmatched. The germline V gene encodes CDR1 GTSNPN and CDR2 SVGIG (reference sequence). Clinical history reported by participants formed the basis on which cohorts were assigned. Cohort 3 donors were reported recovered after two negative PCRs, clearance, or symptom resolution.

Sequenced material: PBMCs or T cells enriched from blood (not recorded which). V and J are TRBV30 and TRBJ2-5; 7 bases fit TRBD1. The TCR was taken from a woman in her forties or fifties who had recovered from COVID-19. The DNA for the CDR3 is TGTGCCTGGAGTTCGGGCCCAGGGGGCCAAGAGACCCAGTACTTC. Amino acids: CAWSSGPGGQETQYF.